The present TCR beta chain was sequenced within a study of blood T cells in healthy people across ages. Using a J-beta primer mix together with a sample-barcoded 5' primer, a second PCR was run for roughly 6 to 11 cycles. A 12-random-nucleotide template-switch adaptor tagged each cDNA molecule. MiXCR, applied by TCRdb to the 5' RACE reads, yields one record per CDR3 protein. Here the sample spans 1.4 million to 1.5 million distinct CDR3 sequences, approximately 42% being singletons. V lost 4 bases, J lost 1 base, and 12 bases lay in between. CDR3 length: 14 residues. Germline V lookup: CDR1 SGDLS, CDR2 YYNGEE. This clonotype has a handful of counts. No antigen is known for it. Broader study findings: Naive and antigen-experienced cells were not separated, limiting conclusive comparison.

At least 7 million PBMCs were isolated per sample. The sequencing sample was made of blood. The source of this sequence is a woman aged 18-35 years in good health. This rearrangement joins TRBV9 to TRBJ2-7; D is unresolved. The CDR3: CASSIWEQSYEQYF. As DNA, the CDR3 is TGTGCCAGCAGCATTTGGGAACAGTCCTACGAGCAGTACTTC.